The 19 T cell receptor beta chains reported below all come from one sample, sequenced in a study of blood T cell repertoires in COVID-19. Method: immunoSEQ multiplex PCR; TCRdb's copy keeps in-frame clones and lacks some. The table shows fewer than 300,000 clones, with roughly nine tenths occurring only once. The sequenced material came from peripheral blood. The receptors shown here come from a woman younger than 45 with COVID-19, enrolled during active disease.

The chain has TRBV5-1 and TRBJ2-1; TRBD2 aligns across 9 bases. Germline CDR1 SGHRS, CDR2 YFSETQ. V gave up 4 bases and J gave up 6 bases; unmatched junction bases: 8. The CDR3 has 15 amino acids. CDR3 sequence (DNA): TGCGCCAGCAGCCATGGGACTAGCCAAACCAATGAGCAGTTCTTC. Translated, it gives CASSHGTSQTNEQFF.

V gene TRBV9 combines with J gene TRBJ2-1, with D maybe TRBD2 (6 bases). The germline V gene has CDR1 SGDLS and CDR2 YYNGEE. This CDR3 contains 16 residues. Trimming removed 0 bases at V and 4 bases at J, with 14 bases between. The CDR3: CASSVVSGSGYNEQFF. The CDR3 DNA reads as TGTGCCAGCAGCGTAGTTTCCGGGAGTGGTTACAATGAGCAGTTCTTC. Drawing the rest from reference TRBV9 and TRBJ2-1, the complete variable domain is DSGVTQTPKHLITATGQRVTLRCSPRSGDLSVYWYQQSLDQGLQFLIQYYNGEERAKGNILERFSAQQFPDLHSELNLSSLELGDSALYFCASSVVSGSGYNEQFFGPGTRLTVL.

The gene calls are TRBV30 and TRBJ2-5, with TRBD2 matching over 7 bases. CDR3 length: 13 residues. V trimming: 6 bases; J trimming: 5 bases; junction bases outside the gene matches: 9. CDR1 GTSNPN and CDR2 SVGIG come from the germline V gene (reference sequence). The CDR3 here is CACGRESGETQYF. The DNA for the CDR3 is TGTGCCTGCGGGCGGGAGTCTGGCGAGACCCAGTACTTC.

The V and J genes are TRBV29-1 and TRBJ1-1; 7 nucleotides align to TRBD1. There are 14 residues in the CDR3. The V and J ends lost 4 bases and 5 bases, in that order; junction bases with no gene match: 10. Germline CDR1 is SQVTM and CDR2 is ANQGSEA. The DNA of the CDR3 is TGCAGCGTTGGAGGAGCGACAGGGAGGACTGAAGCTTTCTTT. Encoded protein: CSVGGATGRTEAFF.

V usage is TRBV19 and J usage is TRBJ1-5; D call uncertain. CDR1 LNHDA and CDR2 SQIVND come from the germline V gene (reference sequence). There are 14 residues in the CDR3. With 3 bases removed from V and 7 bases from J, the gap between germline ends came to 13 bases. The CDR3 DNA is TGTGCCAGTAGTATCTTGGAGGTATCCCAGCCCCAGCATTTT. Translating gives CASSILEVSQPQHF.

The chain uses TRBV30 and TRBJ2-7; 9 nucleotides agree with TRBD1. With 5 bases clipped from V and 4 bases from J, the junction kept 6 bases outside the gene matches. The CDR3 runs to 13 residues. The V gene's germline CDR1 is GTSNPN and CDR2 SVGIG (reference sequence). The CDR3 here is CAWAGTGRYEQYF. In nucleotides, the CDR3 is TGTGCCTGGGCCGGGACAGGGAGGTACGAGCAGTACTTC.

This clone was picked up one time. V is TRBV5-1 and J is TRBJ1-3, with D unclear. This CDR3 spans 15 amino acids. V dropped 4 bases and J dropped 0 bases, with 11 bases sitting between them. Germline V lookup: CDR1 SGHRS, CDR2 YFSETQ. The CDR3: CASSPGAISGNTIYF. The CDR3 DNA sequence: TGCGCCAGCAGCCCCGGTGCCATCTCTGGAAACACCATATATTTT.

The J gene is TRBJ2-7, the V gene TRBV6-5; a possible D gene is TRBD2 (6 bases). Germline CDR1 MNHEY, CDR2 SVGAGI. V was cut by 8 bases and J by 0 bases, with 8 bases left in between. The CDR3 length is 12 residues. The CDR3 loop is CASGGDSYEQYF. Written as DNA, the CDR3 is TGTGCCAGCGGAGGGGACTCCTACGAGCAGTACTTC.

The V and J genes are TRBV2 and TRBJ2-6; 7 nucleotides match TRBD1. Germline CDR1 is SNHLY and CDR2 is FYNNEI. The CDR3 covers 15 residues. V dropped 5 bases and J dropped 2; count of bases not matched to a gene: 3. CDR3 sequence (DNA): TGTGCCAGCAGTACCGACAGGGCTGGGGCCAACGTCCTGACTTTC. It specifies CASSTDRAGANVLTF.

The chain combines TRBV30 with TRBJ2-3; 7 nucleotides align to TRBD1. Trimming removed 2 bases from V and 6 bases from J; junction bases left unmatched: 14. The CDR3 has 16 residues. Germline CDR1 is GTSNPN and CDR2 is SVGIG (reference sequence). The CDR3 sequence is CAWSKGQQNPGDTQYF. CDR3 sequence (DNA): TGTGCCTGGAGTAAGGGACAGCAAAACCCGGGGGATACGCAGTATTTT.

The chain recombines TRBV7-6 with TRBJ2-5, with 8 bases lining up with TRBD2. Trimming cost V 5 bases and J 5 bases; bases outside gene matches: 13. The V gene's germline CDR1 is SGHVS and CDR2 FNYEAQ. The CDR3 has 16 residues. The DNA for the CDR3 is TGTGCCAGCAGCCGGACGCCGGGACTAGGTGGGGAGACCCAGTACTTC. Translating it yields CASSRTPGLGGETQYF.

This rearrangement joins TRBV27 to TRBJ1-2; the D gene is possibly TRBD1 (5 bases). The CDR3 sequence is 14 residues long. Germline V gives CDR1 MNHEY, CDR2 SMNVEV (reference sequence). V lost 2 bases, J lost 4 bases, and 11 bases lay in between. The chain's CDR3 is CASSLGGESYGYTF. CDR3 coding DNA: TGTGCCAGCAGTTTAGGGGGGGAGAGCTATGGCTACACCTTC.

V gene TRBV2 combines with J gene TRBJ1-5; perhaps TRBD1 as D (5 bases). The CDR3 contains 13 residues. V shed 7 bases and J shed 6 bases, with 13 bases lying between them. Germline CDR1 SNHLY, CDR2 FYNNEI. CDR3 DNA sequence: TGTGCCAGCACGGGCCAGGGAGGTCAGCCCCAGCATTTT. Its translation: CASTGQGGQPQHF.

The J gene is TRBJ2-3, the V gene TRBV3-1 (or the pseudogene TRBV3-2); the D is unclear. The CDR3 is 14 residues long. Germline CDR1 LGHDT, CDR2 YNNKEL (reference sequence). V was clipped by 1 base and J by 2 bases, with 7 bases between them. The DNA for the CDR3 is TGTGCCAGCAGCCAAGGGCAGGTCACAGATACGCAGTATTTT. It yields the protein CASSQGQVTDTQYF.

The CDR3 loop is CASSKYGTSGNGELFF. The CDR3 coding sequence is TGTGCCAGCAGCAAGTACGGGACTAGCGGGAACGGGGAGCTGTTTTTT. The chain joins TRBV21-1 to TRBJ2-2; no DNA check was done on the table's D call, TRBD2. TRBV21-1 is a documented pseudogene. The CDR3 is made up of 16 amino acids.

This rearrangement joins TRBV7-4 to TRBJ2-7, with 14 bases fitting TRBD2. Germline V gene lookup returns CDR1 SGHVT and CDR2 SQSDAQ. This CDR3 region has 11 residues. Trimming cost V 11 bases and J 13 bases; bases outside gene matches: 7. The CDR3 DNA is TGTGCCCGCTGGGGACTAGCGGGAGTCTACTTC. Translating it yields CARWGLAGVYF.

V usage is TRBV27 and J usage is TRBJ2-7, with TRBD2 matching over 7 bases. The germline CDR1 and CDR2 sequences are MNHEY and SMNVEV (reference sequence). The J segment lost 7 bases and the V segment lost 0 bases, leaving 6 bases of the junction unmatched. This CDR3 region has 14 residues. CDR3 loop: CASSLSSSGGEQYF. In DNA form, the CDR3 reads TGTGCCAGCAGTTTATCTTCTAGCGGAGGGGAGCAGTACTTC.

This chain connects TRBV19 to TRBJ2-7; 7 nucleotides line up with TRBD2. Germline V lookup: CDR1 LNHDA, CDR2 SQIVND (reference sequence). The CDR3 spans 14 residues. V lost 6 bases to trimming and J lost 7 bases; unmatched junction nucleotides: 12. As DNA, the CDR3 is TGTGCCAGTAGCACGGGGGGAGGGCCGGGAGAGCAGTACTTC. It specifies CASSTGGGPGEQYF.

The chain is built from TRBV30 and TRBJ1-6; 8 nucleotides agree with TRBD1. CDR3 size: 16 residues. Germline trimming cut 1 base from V and 7 bases from J; bases unmatched to any gene: 9. In germline, CDR1 is GTSNPN, CDR2 SVGIG (reference sequence). CDR3 DNA: TGTGCCTGGAGTGGGGACAGGACAACAATCAATTCACCCCTCCACTTT. Translated, it gives CAWSGDRTTINSPLHF.